This paragraph covers one T cell receptor (beta chain) sequence. Germline assignment: CDR1 MNHEY and CDR2 SVGAGI. This CDR3 has 14 amino acids. V lost 2 bases and J 6 bases, leaving 11 bases between the germline ends. This sample was included in a study of T cell responses to AZD1222 COVID-19 vaccine. Measured with immunoSEQ multiplex PCR; TCRdb has only the in-frame clones, and not every one. Of roughly 80,000 clones listed, around nine tenths were seen once; the top ten hold 4.5%. The origin of this receptor is an adult in good health. The sample here was peripheral blood, taken on day 0 of MenACWY control vaccination. The chain joins TRBV6-5 to TRBJ1-3; weak D call: TRBD1 (6 bases). CDR3 coding DNA: TGTGCCAGCAGTTACGGGGCAGGGGAAAACACCATATATTTT. Translation: CASSYGAGENTIYF.